The present T cell receptor beta chain was sequenced within a study of cytomegalovirus exposure and HLA in healthy donors (dated by TCRdb to between 2016 and 2019). At the level of the whole study: According to an earlier analysis of a few hundred of the donors, about 179 million T cells yielded some 120 million unique TCR beta sequences and 276 Gb of sequence data. Roughly 320 gigabases of sequencing data and about 92 million unique TCR sequences made up an early release that covered around 640 HLA-typed donors. Among the approximately 420 genotyped donors, approximately 77% belonged to the genetic ancestry cluster associated with self-reported Caucasian donors. The study was designed to test whether signatures of past pathogen exposure could be identified by cataloging public T cell receptors. The study used immunosequencing to profile the T cell repertoires of approximately 690 subjects and linked those repertoires to cytomegalovirus serostatus. Along with the approximately 620-subject first cohort, a separate validation cohort of over 90 different subjects was used. To predict cytomegalovirus infection status, the study brought together high-throughput TCR immunosequencing, statistical association of individual TCRs with disease status, and machine learning. A later analysis re-examined previously published TCR beta repertoires from hundreds of donors and added high-resolution HLA genotyping to investigate patterns of TCR occurrence. Rather than using new phenotypic data, the later analysis identified candidate immune exposures from TCR beta sequences and from how often those sequences occurred across donors. An earlier analysis of around 640 of the donors used high-throughput TCR beta sequencing to judge whether each TCR beta V gene segment behaved as functional or pseudogenic. Donor age, sex, ethnicity and CMV serostatus were collected together with the repertoire data. Genome-wide SNP genotypes for about 65% of the 666 donors were used in a later genetic analysis, which treated that subset as a discovery cohort. All discovery cohort repertoires had been generated using a single sequencing platform. Both class I and class II loci were covered by HLA typing, at four-digit resolution. Typing coverage varied by locus: about 629-630 donors for A, B, C, DRB1 and DQB1; roughly 560 for DQA1; more than 600 for DPA1; 450 to 480 for DPB1. A handful of DR-DQ haplotypes were handled as single units for association and clustering because linkage in the cohort was strong. On average, around 240,000 unique TCR beta nucleotide sequences were sequenced per donor among 300 to 500 genotyped donors of the cohort, with roughly 18% of those sequences being non-productive. General conclusions and limits of the study: Correlated functional status among segregating V segments might be attributable to linkage disequilibrium, but an unknown experimental factor could not be ruled out. Compared with equally common non-associated chains, HLA-associated TCR beta chains in a later analysis were more clonally expanded and had lower generation probabilities. The only immune exposure information available for the cohort was CMV serostatus. Across donors, most TCR sequences were observed very rarely, whereas some public TCRs were present in many individuals. In vitro tests confirmed that a few of the cytomegalovirus-associated TCR beta chains recognize cytomegalovirus antigens. The 87-base-pair reads could not distinguish some IMGT-functional V segments, including TRBV6-2 and TRBV6-3, so those segments were excluded. A group of highly shared sequence variants was considered likely to be a technical artifact of the sequencing pipeline. According to a later analysis, TCR association rates differed among HLA loci, with DRB1 alleles showing the most associated TCRs and HLA-C alleles showing the fewest. In this cohort, only TCR beta chains were sequenced, and detectable features were limited by the absence of alpha or paired-chain data. The authors suggested that the approach could potentially be generalized to other disease states and immunological phenotypes. Approximately 16 rarely observed V segments, including chromosome 9 orphons, were excluded from the earlier analysis of several hundred of the donors because counts were too low. An earlier analysis of some 590 of the donors showed that most TCR beta V segments appeared in productive rearrangements either about 87% or about 30% of the time, which broadly matched IMGT annotations. The presence/absence analyses assumed that sequencing depth was roughly uniform across donors, and that assumption may not be true. A further reported finding was that TCR beta sequences accurately predicted the HLA-A and HLA-B alleles for most subjects in the first cohort. The classifier was reported to diagnose cytomegalovirus status with high specificity and sensitivity in both the original and validation cohorts. Several of the top co-occurrence clusters appeared to be linked to parvovirus B19, influenza, CMV and Epstein-Barr virus, according to a later analysis. The study gave a list of 150 to 200 TCR beta chains associated with cytomegalovirus. Most CMV-associated TCR beta chains appeared to be HLA-restricted in a later analysis, and the HLA associations seemed to be driven largely by CMV exposure. Compared with the roughly 720-donor mean, donors in an Asian-associated ancestry cluster had fewer N-insertions in productive TCRs, according to a later genetic analysis. Because some donors lacked HLA typing at each locus, the association tests relied only on the typed subset. Strong co-occurrence of HLA alleles, especially DR and DQ, made assigning TCR associations to individual alleles difficult. Specific HLA alleles were associated with roughly 17,000 TCR beta sequences at a false discovery rate of 0.05 in a later analysis. An association between a missense DCLRE1C variant and V-gene and J-gene trimming of TCR beta chains was found in a later genetic analysis and replicated in an independent cohort.

Comments on this clone: The antigen it binds to is not known. The input lacks base qualities; no much larger clone sits a single base away.

The library was generated by the immunoSEQ multiplex PCR assay. For the multiplex PCR, a mixture combining 60 forward primers for TCR Vbeta segments and 13 reverse primers for TCR Jbeta segments was used. The CDR3 region of rearranged TCR beta genes was amplified from genomic DNA with a multiplex PCR assay. The Illumina HiSeq System was used to sequence the amplified TCR beta libraries as 87-base-pair reads. The published analysis was carried out like this. A later analysis tallied approximately 87 million unique TCR beta chains across the 550 to 850 repertoires, and about 10 million of those chains were shared by two or more donors. To remove PCR and sequencing errors, raw reads were error-corrected and collapsed into unique sequences using a nearest-neighbor algorithm that merged closely related sequences. Alignment of CDR3 sequences to IMGT reference sequences was used to assign V, D and J gene segments. For a sequence to be retained, a match of at least six nucleotides was required to both a V gene segment and a J gene segment. Rearrangements were called productive when the CDR3 lacked stop codons and stayed in frame with V and J; all others were non-productive. CDR3 was defined according to IMGT convention as the region running from the second conserved V-encoded cysteine to the conserved J-encoded phenylalanine. In an earlier analysis of more than 550 of the donors, sequences lacking an unambiguous match to a single V gene segment were excluded. In an earlier analysis of some 590 of the donors, a V segment was called functional when productive rearrangements were above 56.7%, and segregating when the standard deviation between donors exceeded 5%. A statistical classification framework was developed to diagnose cytomegalovirus status using the catalog of TCR beta chain sequences. A later analysis assigned V and J genes by comparing TCR nucleotide sequences with IMGT/GENE-DB human TR gene sequences. The TCRdist pipeline was used in a later analysis to assign CDR3 sequences and most-parsimonious VDJ recombination scenarios. In a later analysis, each TCR beta chain was defined by its CDR3 amino acid sequence together with its V-gene family, and reads lacking a unique V-gene family were excluded. In a later analysis, 450 to 600 highly shared, low-generation-probability nucleotide sequences were removed to address suspected cross-contamination and a sequencing artifact. In a later analysis, a clonal expansion index for each public chain was calculated from normalized within-repertoire ranks of inferred template counts. Generation probabilities in a later analysis came from a VDJ recombination model fitted to out-of-frame rearrangements, and those results were checked against IGoR. In a later analysis, TCR-TCR, TCR-HLA and TCR-CMV co-occurrence was scored with hypergeometric tests, and a repertoire-size bias correction was applied to TCR pairs. In a later analysis, false discovery rates were estimated by permuting HLA or CMV assignments 20 times. A later analysis grouped co-occurring TCRs with DBSCAN, adding TCRdist sequence similarity when clustering within HLA-allele-positive subsets. Co-occurrence clustering excluded repertoires with fewer than 30,000 or more than 120,000 public chains, plus five with anomalous nucleotide sharing. Here the immuneACCESS table is served through TCRdb, limited to in-frame sequences with V and J called. Missing clones are a known gap in these copies; in checked studies unresolved V genes cover under half, and the rest lacks a known reason. V, J and clone size are taken as reported in that table, and D and trimming were inferred from the DNA itself. This sample holds tens of thousands of clones; roughly two thirds were observed only once. The ten largest clones take up approximately 2% of the sample.

Measured from the cysteine to the phenylalanine, the CDR3 is 15 residues long. Of the read, only the CDR3 DNA is kept; its 45 bases are in frame from base 1. Looking up the germline V gene yields CDR1 SGHAT and CDR2 FQNNGV. V and J are trimmed by 6 bases and 1 base, and the gene matches miss 6 bases of the junction. In total, over 600 healthy bone marrow donors made up the cohort. All cohort members were sampled while nominally healthy, although unrecorded immune exposures were likely present. The donor tested CMV seronegative and was one of the 352 seronegative cohort members. A peripheral blood sample was collected from each donor, and TCR beta sequencing was performed on peripheral blood mononuclear cells. Genomic DNA extraction from the blood cell samples was performed with the Qiagen DNeasy Blood Extraction Kit.

The rearrangement joined TRBV11-2 to TRBJ2-7, and TRBD2 matches 10 of the central bases. Sequences were obtained from PBMCs. The clonotype comes from a woman aged 30 to 39 in good health and CMV-seronegative. Read as DNA, the sequence is TGTGCCAGCAGTCCTAGCGGGGGCGCTTCCTACGAGCAGTACTTC. Translated, it reads CASSPSGGASYEQYF.